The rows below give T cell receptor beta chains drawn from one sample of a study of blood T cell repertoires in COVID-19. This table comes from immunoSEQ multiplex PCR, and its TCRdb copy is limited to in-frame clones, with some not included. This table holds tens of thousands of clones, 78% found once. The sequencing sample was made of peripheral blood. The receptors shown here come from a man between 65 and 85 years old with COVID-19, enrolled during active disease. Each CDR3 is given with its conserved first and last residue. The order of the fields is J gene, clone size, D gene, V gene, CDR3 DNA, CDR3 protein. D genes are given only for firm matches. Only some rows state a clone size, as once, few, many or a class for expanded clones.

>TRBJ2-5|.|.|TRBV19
TGTGCCAGTAGCGGGATAACTCAAGAGACCCAGTACTTC
CASSGITQETQYF
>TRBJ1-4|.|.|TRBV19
TGTGCCAGTAGTGGCGGCGGGGCCAATAATGAAAAACTGTTTTTT
CASSGGGANNEKLFF
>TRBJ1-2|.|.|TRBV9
TGTGCCAGCAGTCAGCAGGCAAATGGCTACACCTTC
CASSQQANGYTF
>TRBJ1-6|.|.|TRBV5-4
TGTGCCAGCAGAGACAAGGGCCCCGGGGGTAATTCACCCCTCCACTTT
CASRDKGPGGNSPLHF
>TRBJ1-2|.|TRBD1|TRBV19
TGTGCCAGTAAGCCCCGGGACAGGGGAAACTATGGCTACACCTTC
CASKPRDRGNYGYTF
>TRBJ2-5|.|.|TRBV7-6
TGTGCCAGCAGCTTAAGTGGGGGGAACCAAGAGACCCAGTACTTC
CASSLSGGNQETQYF
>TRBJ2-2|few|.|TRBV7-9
TGTGCCAGCAGCTTGGCACAGATTGACACCGGGGAGCTGTTTTTT
CASSLAQIDTGELFF
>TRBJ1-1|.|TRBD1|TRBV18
TGTGCCAGCTCACGGGACAGGGTAAGCACTGAAGCTTTCTTT
CASSRDRVSTEAFF
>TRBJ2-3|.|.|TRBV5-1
TGCGCCAGCAGCCGCGGGGTAGCGAAGACAGATACGCAGTATTTT
CASSRGVAKTDTQYF
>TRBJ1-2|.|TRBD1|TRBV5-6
TGTGCCAGCACCGAGACAGGGGTAATGGAGGGCTACACCTTC
CASTETGVMEGYTF
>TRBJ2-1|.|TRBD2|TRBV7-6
TGTGCCAGCAGCACCCAGGAGTTGGGCGGGAGGGGTCTGTACTCCTACAATGAGCAGTTCTTC
CASSTQELGGRGLYSYNEQFF
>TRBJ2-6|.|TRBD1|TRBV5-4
TGTGCCAGCAGCGCCGAACAGGGGGCTGGGGCCAACGTCCTGACTTTC
CASSAEQGAGANVLTF
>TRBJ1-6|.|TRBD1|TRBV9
TGTGCCAGCAGCGTAGAGGGACAGTCTGGTTCACCCCTCCACTTT
CASSVEGQSGSPLHF
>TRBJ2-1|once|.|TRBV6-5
TGTGCCAGCAGTTACTCACAGGGTCGCTACAATGAGCAGTTCTTC
CASSYSQGRYNEQFF
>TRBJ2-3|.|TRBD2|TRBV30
TGTGCCTGGAGCCTAGGAGGTAGCGGGAGGGCCTCAGATACGCAGTATTTT
CAWSLGGSGRASDTQYF
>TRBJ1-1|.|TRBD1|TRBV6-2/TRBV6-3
TGTGCCAGCAGTGACGCACAGGGGTTCACTGAAGCTTTCTTT
CASSDAQGFTEAFF
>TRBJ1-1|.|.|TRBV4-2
TGTGCCAGCAGCCAAGATTCTATAGGACAGCTCACTGAAGCTTTCTTT
CASSQDSIGQLTEAFF
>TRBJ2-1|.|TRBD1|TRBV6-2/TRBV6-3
TGTGCCAGCAGTTACTCGGGTCCAGGGGGATCCTTATACAATGAGCAGTTCTTC
CASSYSGPGGSLYNEQFF
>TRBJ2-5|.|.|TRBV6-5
TGTGCCAGCAGTTACCCGAGGCCGAAAGAGACCCAGTACTTC
CASSYPRPKETQYF
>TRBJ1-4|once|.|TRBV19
TGTGCCAGTAGTTCTACAGTGTCAACAACTAATGAAAAACTGTTTTTT
CASSSTVSTTNEKLFF
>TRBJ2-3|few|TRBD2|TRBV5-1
TGCGCCAGCAGCTTGCGGGGGGGCCGCACAGATACGCAGTATTTT
CASSLRGGRTDTQYF
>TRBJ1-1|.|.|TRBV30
TGTGCCTGGAGTAAGGACAGCGGACAGGAAGCTTTCTTT
CAWSKDSGQEAFF
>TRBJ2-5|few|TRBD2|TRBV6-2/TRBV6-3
TGTGCCAGCAGTTTCGGACTAGCGGGAGCGGAGACCCAGTACTTC
CASSFGLAGAETQYF
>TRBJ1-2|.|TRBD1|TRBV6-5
TGTGCCAGCAGCTCGCGGGGACAGGGGAATGGCTACACCTTC
CASSSRGQGNGYTF
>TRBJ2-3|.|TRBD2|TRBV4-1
TGCGCCAGCAGCCAAGATACTAGCGCCGATACGCAGTATTTT
CASSQDTSADTQYF
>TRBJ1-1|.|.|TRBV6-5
TGTGCCAGCAGTTACTCAAGGGCGGGGAACACTGAAGCTTTCTTT
CASSYSRAGNTEAFF
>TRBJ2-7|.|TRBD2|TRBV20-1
TGCAGTGCTAGCCGGGAGGTCGAGCAGTACTTC
CSASREVEQYF
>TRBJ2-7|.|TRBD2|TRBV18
TGTGCCAGCTCACGGGAAGCGGGAGCCTACGAGCAGTACTTC
CASSREAGAYEQYF
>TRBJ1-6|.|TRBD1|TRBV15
TGTGCCACCCGACAGGGTAATTCACCCCTCCACTTT
CATRQGNSPLHF
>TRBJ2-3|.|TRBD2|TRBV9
TGTGCCAGCGGGAGGGCCCTCACGGATACGCAGTATTTT
CASGRALTDTQYF
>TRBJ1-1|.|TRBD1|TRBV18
TGTGCCAGCTCACCAAACAGGGGGCTCACTGAAGCTTTCTTT
CASSPNRGLTEAFF
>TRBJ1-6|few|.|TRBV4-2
TGTGCCAGCAGCCAAGATGTATTAGGAACAGTCAATTCACCCCTCCACTTT
CASSQDVLGTVNSPLHF
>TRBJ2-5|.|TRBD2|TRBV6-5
TGTGCCAGCAGTTACACGGGGGGAGAGACCCAGTACTTC
CASSYTGGETQYF
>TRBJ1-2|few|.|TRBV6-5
TGTGCCAGCAGTTACTCGGCCAGGGGTGTGGGTGGCTACACCTTC
CASSYSARGVGGYTF
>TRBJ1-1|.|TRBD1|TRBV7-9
TGTGCCAGCAGCTTAGGGACAGGGGGCGCCGGAACTGAAGCTTTCTTT
CASSLGTGGAGTEAFF
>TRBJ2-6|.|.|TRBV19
TGTGCCAGTAGTTCCAGCTCTGGGGCCAACGTCCTGACTTTC
CASSSSSGANVLTF
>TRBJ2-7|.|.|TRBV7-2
TGTGCCAGCAGCTTAGTAGCGGTAAGCTCCTACGAGCAGTACTTC
CASSLVAVSSYEQYF
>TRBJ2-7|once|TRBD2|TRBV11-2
TGTGCCAGCAGCTTTGTATCTAGCGGGAGTGGCGAGCAGTACTTC
CASSFVSSGSGEQYF
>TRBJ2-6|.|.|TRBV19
TGTGCCAGTAGTATAATTCAGGCTGGGGCCAACGTCCTGACTTTC
CASSIIQAGANVLTF
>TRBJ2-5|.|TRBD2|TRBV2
TGTGCCAGCAGTGAAGAGGGGCTAGCGGGGTGGGAGACCCAGTACTTC
CASSEEGLAGWETQYF
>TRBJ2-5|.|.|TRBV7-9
TGTGCCAGCAGCTTAGCTGGGGAGCCTGGGACCCAGTACTTC
CASSLAGEPGTQYF
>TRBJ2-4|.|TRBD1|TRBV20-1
TGCAGTGCTAGTCCCACACAGGGGCCCTGGGCCAAAAACATTCAGTACTTC
CSASPTQGPWAKNIQYF
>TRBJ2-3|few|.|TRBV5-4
TGTGCCAGCAGCTTGTACAACGGACTAACTAGCACAGATACGCAGTATTTT
CASSLYNGLTSTDTQYF
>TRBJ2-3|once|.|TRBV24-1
TGTGCCACCAGTGGCTACGGGGGCACAGATACGCAGTATTTT
CATSGYGGTDTQYF
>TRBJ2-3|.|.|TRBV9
TGTGCCAGCAGCGGGTGGGCTAGCGGCACAGATACGCAGTATTTT
CASSGWASGTDTQYF
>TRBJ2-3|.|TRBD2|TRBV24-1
TGTGCCACCAGTGATCCAACTAGCGGGGGATCAGATACGCAGTATTTT
CATSDPTSGGSDTQYF
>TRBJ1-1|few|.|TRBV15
TGTGCCACCAGCAGAGTGCCAGGCCGTTTGAACACTGAAGCTTTCTTT
CATSRVPGRLNTEAFF
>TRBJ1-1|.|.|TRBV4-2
TGTGCCAGCAGCCACTTGGACAGAGAGAACACTGAAGCTTTCTTT
CASSHLDRENTEAFF
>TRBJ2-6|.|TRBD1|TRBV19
TGTGCCAGTAAGACAGGGCCACACTCTGGGGCCAACGTCCTGACTTTC
CASKTGPHSGANVLTF
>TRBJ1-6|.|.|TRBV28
TGTGCCAGCAGTTTGTGGTTTAGGCAGGGTGACTATAATTCACCCCTCCACTTT
CASSLWFRQGDYNSPLHF
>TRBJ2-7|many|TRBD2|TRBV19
TGTGCCAGTAGCCCCGGACTAGCGGGCTACGAGCAGTACTTC
CASSPGLAGYEQYF
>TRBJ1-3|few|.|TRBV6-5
TGTGCCAGCAGTCAGACAGTCGGAAACACCATATATTTT
CASSQTVGNTIYF
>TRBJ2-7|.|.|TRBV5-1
TGCGCCAGCAGCTTCCAGGGTGCCGAGCAGTACTTC
CASSFQGAEQYF
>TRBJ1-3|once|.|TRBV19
TGTGCCAGTAGTATTATCGGAAACACCATATATTTT
CASSIIGNTIYF